Presented here are 25 T cell receptor beta chains from one specimen sequenced in a study of blood T cell repertoires in COVID-19. The method was immunoSEQ multiplex PCR; TCRdb's version includes in-frame clones alone and lacks a portion of them. In the table there are under 250,000 clones, around 90% of which are singletons. The sample taken for sequencing was peripheral blood. These receptors all stem from a man in his thirties or forties with COVID-19, enrolled during active disease.

A few counts support this clone. The chain is built from TRBV5-1 and TRBJ1-2; D ambiguous. This CDR3 has 14 residues. Trimming stripped 1 base from V and 4 bases from J, with 11 bases between. Germline-derived CDR1 and CDR2 are SGHRS and YFSETQ. The CDR3 protein is CASSLTRVGYGYTF. CDR3 in DNA: TGCGCCAGCAGCTTGACGAGGGTGGGCTATGGCTACACCTTC. Full variable domain (remainder filled in from reference TRBV5-1 and TRBJ1-2): KAGVTQTPRYLIKTRGQQVTLSCSPISGHRSVSWYQQTPGQGLQFLFEYFSETQRNKGNFPGRFSGRQFSNSRSEMNVSTLELGDSALYLCASSLTRVGYGYTFGSGTRLTVV.

About this clone itself: This sample also contains other DNA sequences that code for the same CDR3. The chain uses TRBV5-1 and TRBJ1-5, with D unresolved. The CDR3 is made up of 15 amino acids. From germline, CDR1 is SGHRS and CDR2 YFSETQ. Trimming pared 0 bases from V and 0 bases from J, leaving 7 bases between. The CDR3 coding sequence is TGCGCCAGCAGCTTGGACAGCAATAGCAATCAGCCCCAGCATTTT. Amino acid sequence: CASSLDSNSNQPQHF.

V gene TRBV19 combines with J gene TRBJ2-1; 13 positions match TRBD2. This CDR3 is built from 18 residues. Trimming cost V 4 bases and J 0 bases; bases outside gene matches: 6. CDR1 is LNHDA and CDR2 is SQIVND in the germline V gene (reference sequence). The CDR3 is CASSTGLAGSSSYNEQFF. The CDR3 nucleotides read TGTGCCAGTAGTACGGGACTAGCGGGATCGAGCTCCTACAATGAGCAGTTCTTC. The whole variable domain, filled in from reference TRBV19 and TRBJ2-1, reads DGGITQSPKYLFRKEGQNVTLSCEQNLNHDAMYWYRQDPGQGLRLIYYSQIVNDFQKGDIAEGYSVSREKKESFPLTVTSAQKNPTAFYLCASSTGLAGSSSYNEQFFGPGTRLTVL.

The rearrangement links TRBV20-1 to TRBJ2-5, with no clear D. The CDR3 runs 12 residues. CDR1 and CDR2 from the germline V gene are DFQATT and SNEGSKA (reference sequence). V lost 3 bases and J 5 bases, leaving 10 bases between the germline ends. CDR3 loop: CSASFSRETQYF. In DNA form, the CDR3 reads TGCAGTGCTAGTTTCAGTCGTGAGACCCAGTACTTC.

The rearrangement uses TRBV3-1 (or the pseudogene TRBV3-2) and TRBJ1-1, with D unclear. Trimming took 0 bases from V and 8 from J, leaving 4 bases between them. The CDR3 contains 11 residues. The germline V gene encodes CDR1 LGHDT and CDR2 YNNKEL (reference sequence). DNA for the CDR3: TGTGCCAGCAGCCAAGACAGGGAAGCTTTCTTT. This gives the protein CASSQDREAFF.

V is TRBV6-5 and J is TRBJ1-5; tentative D call: TRBD1 (5 bases). The CDR3 runs to 15 residues. Germline V gene data show CDR1 as MNHEY and CDR2 as SVGAGI. The germline V and J ends were trimmed by 7 bases and 5 bases, with 18 bases remaining between them. CDR3 sequence: CASTKHDSPDQPQHF. Written as DNA, the CDR3 is TGTGCCAGCACCAAACACGACAGTCCCGATCAGCCCCAGCATTTT.

This chain links TRBV10-3 with TRBJ2-7, with D maybe TRBD1 (5 bases). Germline values: CDR1 ENHRY, CDR2 SYGVKD. The CDR3 has 14 residues. Trimming took 7 bases from V and 3 from J, leaving 16 bases between them. The chain's CDR3 is CAITSGQNNYEQYF. The CDR3 DNA sequence: TGTGCCATCACCTCAGGACAAAATAACTACGAGCAGTACTTC.

The rearrangement links TRBV5-5 to TRBJ1-2; 7 bases agree with TRBD1. J lost 8 bases, V lost 3 bases, and 7 bases had no gene match. Germline V gives CDR1 SGHKS, CDR2 YYEKEE (reference sequence). CDR3 size: 13 residues. CDR3 residues: CASSSTGNGGYTF. DNA for the CDR3: TGTGCCAGCAGCTCGACAGGGAATGGGGGCTACACCTTC.

The chain uses TRBV2 and TRBJ2-5; TRBD2 agrees at 11 bases. In germline, CDR1 is SNHLY, CDR2 FYNNEI. The CDR3 consists of 14 residues. Losses at the gene ends were 6 bases for V and 3 bases for J; bases not matched to a gene: 3. The DNA for the CDR3 is TGTGCCAGCAGGAAGGGACTAGCGGAAGAGACCCAGTACTTC. Translated, it gives CASRKGLAEETQYF.

A word on this clone: Other nucleotide sequences from this sample produce the same CDR3. J is TRBJ2-5 and V is TRBV6-5; 7 bases map to TRBD1. From germline, CDR1 is MNHEY and CDR2 SVGAGI. The V segment lost 6 bases and the J segment 4 bases; nucleotides outside the gene matches: 5. The CDR3 is 13 residues long. The CDR3 nucleotides are TGTGCCAGCAGCCCGACAGGGCGAGAGACCCAGTACTTC. It encodes CASSPTGRETQYF.

Turning to this clone: Other DNA sequences within the sample encode an identical CDR3. This chain uses TRBV19 with TRBJ1-5; D is unclear. The germline V gene has CDR1 LNHDA and CDR2 SQIVND (reference sequence). Trimming shortened V by 1 base and J by 3 bases, and 7 bases separated the two germline ends. This CDR3 is 14 amino acids long. The CDR3 loop reads CASSIVAANQPQHF. CDR3 nucleotides: TGTGCCAGTAGTATAGTGGCGGCCAATCAGCCCCAGCATTTT.

The chain combines TRBV2 with TRBJ1-5, with 9 bases matching TRBD1. Germline CDR1 is SNHLY and CDR2 is FYNNEI. The CDR3 runs 17 residues. J lost 4 bases, V lost 8 bases, and 15 bases had no gene match. The CDR3 is CASVMTRDREGNQPQHF. The CDR3 bases are TGTGCCAGCGTTATGACAAGGGACAGGGAAGGGAATCAGCCCCAGCATTTT.

The gene calls are TRBV2 and TRBJ1-4; a weak D match, TRBD1 (6 bases). The length of the CDR3 is 14 residues. Germline V gives CDR1 SNHLY, CDR2 FYNNEI. V gave up 6 bases and J gave up 7 bases, with 15 bases separating them. In DNA, the CDR3 is TGTGCCAGCAGAGACCAGGGGTCGGGTGAAAAACTGTTTTTT. As protein: CASRDQGSGEKLFF.

The chain combines TRBV5-6 with TRBJ1-2; D perhaps matches TRBD1 (5 bases). The CDR3 is 14 residues long. Germline V lookup: CDR1 SGHDT, CDR2 YYEEEE. V was shortened by 5 bases and J by 2 bases, with 13 bases between the two germline ends. The CDR3 nucleotides read TGTGCCAGCAGACCCGACAGTATGAACTATGGCTACACCTTC. Translation: CASRPDSMNYGYTF.

The sample holds a few counts of this clone. This chain uses TRBV6-5 with TRBJ1-2; the D is unclear. This CDR3 region has 13 residues. Germline CDR1 and CDR2: MNHEY and SVGAGI. The ends were cut back, 8 bases at V and 4 bases at J, with 14 bases in the middle. The CDR3 nucleotides read TGTGCCAGCTTGGCCCGACTAACCTATGGCTACACCTTC. Protein sequence: CASLARLTYGYTF.

J is TRBJ1-2 and V is TRBV5-1; tentative D call: TRBD1 (5 bases). The CDR3 is 14 amino acids. Trimming pared 0 bases from V and 2 bases from J, leaving 8 bases between. The germline CDR1 and CDR2 sequences are SGHRS and YFSETQ. The CDR3 DNA reads TGCGCCAGCAGCTTGGGGGGCAGAAACTATGGCTACACCTTC. Its protein is CASSLGGRNYGYTF.

The chain carries TRBV6-1 and TRBJ2-2, with TRBD1 matching over 10 bases. The CDR3 consists of 15 residues. V lost 3 bases, J lost 5 bases, and 3 bases stayed unmatched. Germline loops: CDR1 MNHNS, CDR2 SASEGT. CDR3 DNA: TGTGCCAGCAGTGAGGGACAGGGGATTACCGGGGAGCTGTTTTTT. As protein: CASSEGQGITGELFF.

This clone was seen just once. The conserved final phenylalanine or tryptophan is absent from the CDR3, which likely points to a read error. J is TRBJ2-7 and V is TRBV3-1 (or the pseudogene TRBV3-2), with 8 bases identical to TRBD1. Trimming cost V 5 bases and J 2 bases; bases outside gene matches: 11. Germline V gene sequence: CDR1 LGHDT, CDR2 YNNKEL (reference sequence). The CDR3 extends over 16 amino acids. CDR3 coding DNA: TGTGCCAGCAGCGCGAGGTCGACAGGGGTTACCTACGAGCAGTACCTC. As protein: CASSARSTGVTYEQYL.

The V and J genes are TRBV19 and TRBJ1-5; 8 nucleotides agree with TRBD1. Germline V lookup: CDR1 LNHDA, CDR2 SQIVND (reference sequence). V gave up 5 bases and J gave up 3 bases; unmatched junction bases: 3. CDR3 length equals 14 residues. The CDR3 DNA is TGTGCCAGTAGTTCGGACAGGGCCAATCAGCCCCAGCATTTT. It codes for CASSSDRANQPQHF.

This chain uses TRBV6-5 with TRBJ2-1; the D gene is possibly TRBD1 (5 bases). CDR3 size: 14 residues. Per the germline V gene, CDR1 is MNHEY and CDR2 is SVGAGI. V gave up 4 bases and J gave up 3 bases, with 10 bases separating them. The CDR3 DNA sequence: TGTGCCAGCAGTTTGGACAATTACTACAATGAGCAGTTCTTC. This codes for CASSLDNYYNEQFF.

V gene TRBV4-1 combines with J gene TRBJ2-5; weak D call: TRBD2 (6 bases). Germline CDR1 reads MGHRA; CDR2 reads YSYEKL. The CDR3 covers 13 residues. Trimming cost V 4 bases and J 9 bases, with 15 bases left between them. CDR3 nucleotides: TGCGCCAGCAGCCCGCTTCCGGAGGGATCCCAGTACTTC. This gives the protein CASSPLPEGSQYF.

The rearrangement joins TRBV30 to TRBJ1-4; TRBD1 is a possible D gene (6 bases). The length of the CDR3 is 18 residues. The V end was cut by 0 bases, the J end by 8 bases, with 25 bases between. Germline CDR1 and CDR2: GTSNPN and SVGIG (reference sequence). The CDR3 loop is CAWSVRRGATLQKEKLFF. CDR3 nucleotide sequence: TGTGCCTGGAGTGTACGCAGGGGTGCTACTCTACAAAAGGAAAAACTGTTTTTT.

The chain is built from TRBV27 and TRBJ2-1; 12 bases are shared with TRBD2. The trim removed 6 bases at V and 4 bases at J, leaving 10 bases unmatched. Germline V gene data show CDR1 as MNHEY and CDR2 as SMNVEV (reference sequence). The CDR3 is 17 amino acids. CDR3 amino acids: CASSRELAGGLYNEQFF. CDR3 nucleotides: TGTGCCAGCAGCAGGGAACTAGCGGGGGGATTGTACAATGAGCAGTTCTTC.

The rearrangement joins TRBV6-5 to TRBJ1-1; D remains unclear. Trimming pared 1 base from V and 1 base from J, leaving 10 bases between. CDR3 length: 15 residues. Germline assignment: CDR1 MNHEY and CDR2 SVGAGI. For the CDR3, the DNA is TGTGCCAGCAGTTACTTCGCAGAAAGGAACACTGAAGCTTTCTTT. Amino acid sequence: CASSYFAERNTEAFF.

The chain uses TRBV30 and TRBJ1-4, with a possible D match to TRBD1 (6 bases). The CDR3 length is 14 residues. The germline CDR1 and CDR2 sequences are GTSNPN and SVGIG (reference sequence). Trimming cost V 4 bases and J 0 bases, with 9 bases left between them. The chain's CDR3 is CAWTGTPTNEKLFF. The CDR3 nucleotides read TGTGCCTGGACCGGGACACCAACTAATGAAAAACTGTTTTTT.